This TCR beta chain was sequenced in a study of cytomegalovirus exposure and HLA in healthy donors. Study observations and caveats: In vitro work confirmed that a few CMV-associated chains recognize CMV antigens. In a later analysis, first-cohort TCR clusters were found to tend to co-occur in the 100 to 150 validation repertoires. Many donors shared some public TCRs, even though most TCR sequences were rare. Reported results showed that the classifier diagnosed cytomegalovirus status with high specificity and sensitivity.

With 0 bases clipped from V and 1 base from J, the junction kept 4 bases outside the gene matches. Germline V CDR1 and CDR2: SGHDT, YYEEEE. This CDR3 region has 16 residues. Sequencing used immunoSEQ multiplex PCR; TCRdb keeps in-frame clones, though not all of them. The repertoire consists of around 150,000 clones, with approximately 91% occurring once and the leading ten covering approximately 0.7%. With regard to this clone: The antigen remains undetermined.

The TCR comes from a man younger than 35 in good health and CMV-seronegative. Sequencing used PBMCs. The chain is built from TRBV5-6 and TRBJ2-7, with 10 bases matching TRBD2. The CDR3 loop is CASSLGLAGVSYEQYV. CDR3 in DNA: TGTGCCAGCAGCTTGGGACTAGCGGGCGTTTCCTACGAGCAGTACGTC.